What follows is one T cell receptor beta chain and its context. Its specificity is not known. These data are taken from a study of CD8 T cells in ankylosing spondylitis. The study's findings and limits: Reportedly, significant enrichment of disease-linked clones occurred in matched ankylosing spondylitis synovial fluid. Blood from ankylosing spondylitis patients appeared to carry a characteristic roughly 8-variant TCR beta motif. In synovial fluid and blood from reactive arthritis, some motif variants were previously reported.

By quantitative 5'-RACE with molecular barcodes, the TCR beta libraries were made. TCRdb reprocessed the 5' RACE reads via MiXCR and lists one record per CDR3 protein. The data show roughly 180,000 distinct CDR3 sequences, with approximately 9% seen just once and less than 15% held by the top ten. The CDR3 loop spans 15 amino acids. V was pared by 3 bases and J by 1 base, with 10 bases between. The germline CDR1 and CDR2 sequences are SNHLY and FYNNEI. Sequencing input: blood, either unsorted or a sorted T cell fraction (not recorded which). This sequence joins TRBV2 and TRBJ1-5; D is undetermined. This sequence was found in a female donor with ankylosing spondylitis or in good health (not recorded which). The CDR3 bases are TGTGCCAGCAGTGAGAAAGGGAACAGCAATCAGCCCCAGCATTTT. It translates to CASSEKGNSNQPQHF.